This T cell receptor beta chain was identified in a study of cytomegalovirus exposure and HLA in healthy donors (dated by TCRdb to the late 2010s). Turning to the overall study: An earlier analysis of 587 of the donors reported under 300 Gb of sequence data and some 110 million unique TCR beta sequences obtained from about 180 million T cells. An early release covering roughly 600 HLA-typed donors comprised roughly 300 gigabases of sequencing data and 65 million to 100 million unique TCR sequences. Among the approximately 420 genotyped donors, around 81% belonged to the genetic ancestry cluster associated with self-reported Caucasian donors. The aim of the study was to test whether cataloging public T cell receptors could identify signatures of past pathogen exposure. The study profiled the T cell repertoires of under 700 subjects by immunosequencing and related them to cytomegalovirus serostatus. A separate validation cohort of 90 to 150 different subjects was used in addition to the roughly 670-subject first cohort. To predict cytomegalovirus infection status, the study brought together high-throughput TCR immunosequencing, statistical association of individual TCRs with disease status, and machine learning. A later analysis re-analyzed previously published TCR beta repertoires from about 600 donors and added high-resolution HLA genotyping to study TCR occurrence patterns. Rather than using new phenotypic data, the later analysis identified candidate immune exposures from TCR beta sequences and from how often those sequences occurred across donors. To decide whether each TCR beta V gene segment behaved as functional or pseudogenic, an earlier analysis of 587 of the donors relied on high-throughput TCR beta sequencing. Alongside the repertoire data, information on donor age, sex, ethnicity and CMV serostatus was compiled. In a later genetic analysis, genome-wide SNP genotypes for about three fifths of the roughly 670 donors were used, and that subset was treated as a discovery cohort. Every repertoire in the discovery cohort had been generated on one and the same sequencing platform. HLA typing included class I and class II loci at four-digit resolution. The number of donors typed differed by locus, with roughly 620-640 for A, B, C, DRB1 and DQB1, 522 for DQA1, about 610 for DPA1, and under 490 for DPB1. Because of strong linkage in the cohort, roughly 5 DR-DQ haplotypes were treated as single units for association and clustering. Among about 390 genotyped donors of the cohort, an average of about 240,000 unique TCR beta nucleotide sequences were sequenced per donor, roughly 20% of them non-productive.

Notes on this clone: The antigen it binds to is not known. Qualities for individual bases were not recorded, and no much larger clone is one base off.

What the authors observed across the whole study: For the cohort, immune exposure information was limited to CMV serostatus. According to the authors, the approach could potentially be generalized to other disease states and immunological phenotypes. A further reported finding was that TCR beta sequences accurately predicted the HLA-A and HLA-B alleles for most subjects in the first cohort. An association between a missense DCLRE1C variant and V-gene and J-gene trimming of TCR beta chains was found in a later genetic analysis and replicated in an independent cohort. In a later analysis, the rate of TCR association differed among HLA loci, with DRB1 alleles having the most associated TCRs and HLA-C alleles having the fewest. The earlier analysis of about 600 of the donors excluded 15 to 20 rarely observed V segments, including chromosome 9 orphons, because counts were too low. A later analysis reported that several top co-occurrence clusters appeared linked to parvovirus B19, influenza, CMV and Epstein-Barr virus. A cluster of highly shared sequence variants was judged likely to be a technical artifact of the sequencing pipeline. The cohort was sequenced for TCR beta chains only, and without alpha or paired-chain data the features that could be detected were limited. In an earlier analysis of around 600 of the donors, most TCR beta V segments were observed in productive rearrangements about 87% or about 30% of the time, broadly matching IMGT annotations. In a later genetic analysis, fewer N-insertions in productive TCRs were reported among donors in an Asian-associated ancestry cluster than the roughly 640-donor mean. Most TCR sequences were observed very rarely across donors, whereas some public TCRs were present in many individuals. Because the 87-base-pair reads could not distinguish some IMGT-functional V segments, including TRBV6-2 and TRBV6-3, those segments were excluded. The study listed 164 TCR beta chains as associated with cytomegalovirus. Most CMV-associated TCR beta chains appeared to be HLA-restricted in a later analysis, and the HLA associations seemed to be driven largely by CMV exposure. When HLA alleles, especially DR and DQ, strongly co-occurred, attributing TCR associations to individual alleles was difficult. In a later analysis, around 17,000 TCR beta sequences were associated with specific HLA alleles at a false discovery rate of 0.05. The presence/absence analyses assumed that sequencing depth was roughly uniform across donors, and that assumption may not be true. Three of the identified cytomegalovirus-associated TCR beta chains were confirmed in vitro to be specific for cytomegalovirus antigens. A later analysis found that HLA-associated TCR beta chains were more clonally expanded and had lower generation probabilities than equally common non-associated chains. Correlated functional status among segregating V segments might be attributable to linkage disequilibrium, but an unknown experimental factor could not be ruled out. Because HLA typing was missing for some donors at each locus, association tests included only the typed subset. Cytomegalovirus status was reported to be diagnosed by the classifier with high specificity and sensitivity in both the original and validation cohorts.

In total, over 600 healthy bone marrow donors made up the cohort. Cohort members were all nominally healthy when sampled, although unrecorded immune exposures were likely present. The donor was CMV seropositive and belonged to the group of a few hundred seropositive cohort members. Each donor provided a peripheral blood sample, and peripheral blood mononuclear cells were used for TCR beta sequencing. Genomic DNA was extracted from the blood cell samples with the Qiagen DNeasy Blood Extraction Kit. The junction shows trimming of 0 bases on V and 10 bases on J, and the gene matches do not reach 8 bases of it. The CDR3, from cysteine to phenylalanine, totals 16 residues. The read is trimmed to its CDR3 DNA, 48 bases read in frame from base 1. The germline V gene encodes CDR1 MGHRA and CDR2 YSYEKL. Libraries were prepared through the immunoSEQ multiplex PCR assay. For the multiplex PCR, a mixture combining 60 forward primers for TCR Vbeta segments and 13 reverse primers for TCR Jbeta segments was used. A multiplex PCR assay on genomic DNA amplified the CDR3 region of rearranged TCR beta genes. On the Illumina HiSeq System, the amplified TCR beta libraries were sequenced as 87-base-pair reads. In the source study's methods: In a later analysis, approximately 74 million unique TCR beta chains were counted across the 500 to 850 repertoires, and roughly 11 million of these chains were shared by at least two donors. A nearest-neighbor algorithm error-corrected the raw reads and collapsed the reads into unique sequences, merging closely related sequences to remove PCR and sequencing errors. CDR3 sequences were aligned to IMGT reference sequences to assign V, D and J gene segments. For a sequence to be retained, a match of at least six nucleotides was required to both a V gene segment and a J gene segment. A rearrangement was called productive if the CDR3 had no stop codons and remained in frame with V and J, and every other rearrangement was called non-productive. Following IMGT convention, CDR3 was defined as the stretch from the second conserved V-encoded cysteine up to the conserved J-encoded phenylalanine. The earlier analysis of 500 to 650 of the donors excluded any sequence lacking an unambiguous match to a single V gene segment. In an earlier analysis of more than 500 of the donors, a V segment was called functional when productive rearrangements were above 56.7%, and segregating when the standard deviation between donors exceeded 5%. A statistical classification framework was built for diagnosing cytomegalovirus status from the catalog of TCR beta chain sequences. A later analysis assigned V and J genes by comparing TCR nucleotide sequences with IMGT/GENE-DB human TR gene sequences. The TCRdist pipeline was used in a later analysis to assign CDR3 sequences and most-parsimonious VDJ recombination scenarios. In a later analysis, every TCR beta chain was defined by the combination of its CDR3 amino acid sequence and its V-gene family, and reads without a unique V-gene family were dropped. To address suspected cross-contamination and a sequencing artifact, a later analysis removed 592 highly shared, low-generation-probability nucleotide sequences. In a later analysis, a clonal expansion index was calculated for each public chain from normalized within-repertoire ranks of inferred template counts. Generation probabilities in a later analysis came from a VDJ recombination model fitted to out-of-frame rearrangements, and those results were checked against IGoR. In a later analysis, TCR-TCR, TCR-HLA and TCR-CMV co-occurrence was scored with hypergeometric tests, and a repertoire-size bias correction was applied to TCR pairs. False discovery rates were estimated in a later analysis by permuting HLA or CMV assignments 20 times. A later analysis grouped co-occurring TCRs with DBSCAN, adding TCRdist sequence similarity when clustering within HLA-allele-positive subsets. For co-occurrence clustering, repertoires with fewer than 30,000 or more than 120,000 public chains were excluded, along with about five repertoires with anomalous nucleotide sharing. Held by TCRdb, this immuneACCESS table contains in-frame sequences only and omits some clones. Under half of the omission traces to an unresolved V gene where checked; the cause of the rest is unknown. D and trimming were read from the DNA, whereas the V and J calls and clone size are those reported in that table. This sample lists over 100,000 clones; more than 60% were detected once. The top ten constitute over 2% of the sample.

This TCR was recovered from a woman between 35 and 50 years old in good health and CMV-seropositive. Sequenced material: PBMCs. The rearranged chain carries TRBV4-1 and TRBJ1-6; 8 bases in the middle match TRBD1. The DNA sequence is TGCGCCAGCAGCCAAGATACAGACAGGGGAAGGTCACCCCTCCACTTT. Its amino acids are CASSQDTDRGRSPLHF.